The 3 T cell receptor beta chains given below trace back to one sample, sequenced in a study of early T cells in non-severe SARS-CoV-2 infection. TCRdb ran MiXCR on the 5' RACE reads and lists one entry per CDR3 protein. The sample lists more than 70,000 distinct CDR3 sequences, 10% to 15% seen once, with less than 8.5% in the top ten. The sequencing sample was made of whole blood. These receptors were taken from an adult who was a healthcare worker with PCR-confirmed SARS-CoV-2 infection or an uninfected control (not recorded which).

This clonotype was seen more than once but under ten times. The gene calls are TRBV11-2 and TRBJ2-5, with 7 bases identical to TRBD1. The CDR3 is 15 amino acids. The V gene's germline CDR1 is SGHAT and CDR2 FQNNGV. With 2 bases clipped from V and 5 bases from J, the junction kept 8 bases outside the gene matches. The CDR3 nucleotides are TGTGCCAGCAGCTTAACAGGGGCAGGGTTGGAGACCCAGTACTTC. Protein product: CASSLTGAGLETQYF.

The V and J genes are TRBV7-9 and TRBJ1-4; D is unresolved. Germline V gene lookup returns CDR1 SEHNR and CDR2 FQNEAQ (reference sequence). The CDR3 totals 18 residues. Trimming cost V 5 bases and J 0 bases, with 19 bases left between them. CDR3 in amino acids: CASSPVDNFYTTNEKLFF. The CDR3 DNA follows: TGTGCCAGCAGCCCGGTCGATAACTTCTACACAACTAATGAAAAACTGTTTTTT.

There are a few counts of this clonotype. The junction and the germline gene differ at one end; a read error may be behind it. The V call is TRBV19, the J call TRBJ2-6, with 8 bases identical to TRBD2. Germline V gene sequence: CDR1 LNHDA, CDR2 SQIVND (reference sequence). The CDR3 runs 15 residues. CDR3 residues: CASTSGSSGANVLTF. The CDR3 bases are TGTGCCAGTACAAGCGGGAGTTCTGGAGCCAACGTCCTGACTTTC.